This record covers a single T cell receptor beta chain. The antigen remains undetermined. The record originates from a study of CD8 T cells in ankylosing spondylitis. The study's findings and limits: What appeared characteristic of ankylosing spondylitis blood was a TCR beta motif of eight highly homologous variants. The clones that were linked to disease were reported to be significantly enriched in matched synovial fluid samples from ankylosing spondylitis patients.

Trimming cost V 0 bases and J 0 bases, with 13 bases left between them. The CDR3 length is 17 residues. CDR1 and CDR2 from the germline V gene are SGHRS and YFSETQ. From the 5' RACE reads, TCRdb called clonotypes with MiXCR, one entry per CDR3 protein. The sample includes 700,000 to 1,000,000 distinct CDR3 sequences, about 10% of them seen just once. This chain uses TRBV5-1 with TRBJ1-3; D unresolved. Sample: blood, either unsorted or a sorted T cell fraction (not recorded which). The TCR sequence derives from a male donor with ankylosing spondylitis. CDR3 nucleotides: TGCGCCAGCAGCTTGGACGTCATGGGAGGCTCTGGAAACACCATATATTTT. Encoded protein: CASSLDVMGGSGNTIYF.